This T cell receptor beta chain was recovered during a study of blood T cells in healthy people across ages. Combining a sample-barcoded 5' primer with a J-beta primer mix, a second PCR ran for roughly 7 to 12 cycles. TCRdb re-analysed the 5' RACE reads in MiXCR, keeping a single row per CDR3 protein. Of around 850,000 distinct CDR3 sequences detected, 30% to 45% appear once; the ten largest clones hold 10% to 15%. The CDR3 covers 16 residues. CDR1 is SGHVS and CDR2 is FQNEAQ in the germline V gene. V was trimmed by 9 bases and J by 0 bases, leaving 18 bases between them. The chain is built from TRBV7-8 and TRBJ2-1; D may match TRBD1 or TRBD2 (6 bases each). Specimen: blood. The clonotype comes from a man younger than 35 in good health. CDR3 amino acids: CASRCGRGLSYNEQFF. The CDR3 DNA sequence: TGTGCCAGTAGGTGTGGTCGGGGGCTCTCCTACAATGAGCAGTTCTTC.